These 19 T cell receptor beta chains share one sample of origin, sequenced in a study of T cells in Graves' hyperthyroidism and ophthalmopathy. TCR beta CDR3 regions were amplified from RNA transcripts. A set of HTBI primers served as the primers for a first-round RT-PCR of the TCR CDR3. MiXCR, run by TCRdb on the multiplex PCR reads, gives a single entry per CDR3 protein. The sample holds hundreds of thousands of distinct CDR3 sequences, approximately 36% seen once. The sequenced material came from blood. These receptors were taken from a woman aged 40-49 years with Graves' hyperthyroidism.

As concerns this clonotype: A clone one base away is much larger, so this may be a read error. The chain has TRBV12-3 or TRBV12-4 and TRBJ1-3; D is ambiguous. This CDR3 is built from 13 residues. For the CDR3, the DNA is TGTGCCGGCAGTCTGGAACCTGGAAACACCATATATTTT. Amino acid sequence: CAGSLEPGNTIYF.

This clonotype appeared a single time. This sequence joins TRBV19 and TRBJ2-7, with a weak D call TRBD1 (5 bases). The V end lost 6 bases, the J end lost 2 bases, and 17 bases lay between the germline ends. The germline V gene has CDR1 LNHDA and CDR2 SQIVND (reference sequence). CDR3 size: 15 residues. The CDR3 region has the DNA TGTGCCAGTAGCAGCCTTAAGGGGTTTACCTACGAGCAGTACTTC. Amino acid sequence: CASSSLKGFTYEQYF.

This clonotype was observed a handful of times. The chain uses TRBV7-9 and TRBJ1-1; 8 bases match TRBD1. CDR1 and CDR2 (germline): SEHNR, FQNEAQ (reference sequence). The CDR3 runs 15 residues. J lost 1 base, V lost 2 bases, and 3 bases had no gene match. Written as DNA, the CDR3 is TGTGCCAGCAGCTTACAGGGGGCGCCGAACACTGAAGCTTTCTTT. Translating it yields CASSLQGAPNTEAFF.

The chain employs TRBV29-1 and TRBJ2-7; D ambiguous. Germline V gene lookup returns CDR1 SQVTM and CDR2 ANQGSEA. V was trimmed by 8 bases and J by 5 bases, leaving 13 bases between them. The CDR3 length is 11 residues. The CDR3 nucleotides are TGCAGCCTCGCATTATACGACGAGCAGTACTTC. The encoded protein is CSLALYDEQYF.

This clonotype was seen only a few times. The V and J genes are TRBV7-9 and TRBJ1-3; D is unclear. Trimming cost V 5 bases and J 4 bases, with 15 bases left between them. The CDR3 covers 15 residues. Germline V gives CDR1 SEHNR, CDR2 FQNEAQ (reference sequence). CDR3 nucleotides: TGTGCCAGCAGCGACGACAAGGGAGGCGGAAACACCATATATTTT. This encodes CASSDDKGGGNTIYF. The complete variable domain, with remaining parts taken from reference TRBV7-9 and TRBJ1-3, reads DTGVSQNPRHKITKRGQNVTFRCDPISEHNRLYWYRQTLGQGPEFLTYFQNEAQLEKSRLLSDRFSAERPKGSFSTLEIQRTEQGDSAMYLCASSDDKGGGNTIYFGEGSWLTVV.

Ten or more counts support this clonotype. This chain joins TRBV4-3 and TRBJ1-6; TRBD1 agrees at 7 bases. This CDR3 contains 16 residues. Germline V gene lookup returns CDR1 LGHNA and CDR2 YSLEER. The trim removed 5 bases at V and 4 bases at J, leaving 8 bases unmatched. The DNA for the CDR3 is TGCGCCAGCAGCACCATGACGGGACAGTATAATTCACCCCTCCACTTT. It encodes CASSTMTGQYNSPLHF.

This clonotype was seen many times. CDR3 loop: CASSALGYGYTF. The CDR3 DNA reads as TGTGCCAGCTCGGCGTTGGGGTATGGCTACACCTTC. The rearrangement joins TRBV12-3 or TRBV12-4 to TRBJ1-2; the D is unclear. Between the trimmed V and J ends, which lost 8 bases and 5 bases, there was a span of 12 bases. This CDR3 region has 12 residues.

This clonotype was seen only a few times. The chain joins TRBV10-3 to TRBJ2-6, with 7 bases identical to TRBD2. Germline V gene sequence: CDR1 ENHRY, CDR2 SYGVKD. J lost 2 bases, V lost 6 bases, and 10 bases had no gene match. The CDR3 has 17 amino acids. The CDR3 sequence: CAISSLGEGAGANVLTF. The DNA for the CDR3 is TGTGCCATCAGCTCTCTAGGGGAGGGTGCTGGGGCCAACGTCCTGACTTTC.

This clonotype was detected many times. The chain joins TRBV15 to TRBJ2-5; 9 bases map to TRBD1. Losses at the gene ends were 0 bases for V and 4 bases for J; bases not matched to a gene: 6. The CDR3 is 16 residues long. Germline loops: CDR1 LNHNV, CDR2 YYDKDF (reference sequence). This CDR3 reads CATSRDRGTGRETQYF. The DNA for the CDR3 is TGTGCCACCAGCAGAGATCGGGGGACAGGGCGAGAGACCCAGTACTTC.

As DNA, the CDR3 is TGTGCCAGCAGCACCCGTCCCAAGACCGGGGAGCTGTTTTTT. Protein product: CASSTRPKTGELFF. The J gene is TRBJ2-2, the V gene TRBV7-2; D remains unclear. Between the trimmed V and J ends, which lost 5 bases and 5 bases, there was a span of 12 bases. The CDR3 has 14 amino acids. CDR1 and CDR2 from the germline V gene are SGHTA and FQGNSA.

This clonotype was observed at least ten times. The chain recombines TRBV25-1 with TRBJ1-4; D remains ambiguous. V lost 3 bases and J lost 7, with 12 bases in between. This CDR3 spans 14 amino acids. Germline assignment: CDR1 MGHDK and CDR2 SYGVNS. The CDR3 DNA sequence: TGTGCCAGCAGTGACCCAGTGGTAGGTGAAAAACTGTTTTTT. It encodes CASSDPVVGEKLFF.

This clonotype has a count of ten or more. The chain employs TRBV29-1 and TRBJ2-7; D could derive from TRBD1 or TRBD2 (6 bases each). The CDR3 runs 11 residues. CDR1 SQVTM and CDR2 ANQGSEA come from the germline V gene. Trimming took 2 bases from V and 9 from J, leaving 11 bases between them. The DNA for the CDR3 is TGCAGCGTTGAAAGGGGGGCGTGGCAGTACTTC. Its translation: CSVERGAWQYF.

For this clonotype: A much larger clone sits a single nucleotide away, making a read error possible. The J gene is TRBJ1-1, the V gene TRBV11-2; TRBD1 is a possible D gene (6 bases). Trimming cost V 5 bases and J 6 bases, with 16 bases left between them. In germline, CDR1 is SGHAT, CDR2 FQNNGV. The CDR3 runs 14 residues. This CDR3 reads CASSVQGLHPEAFF. CDR3 nucleotide sequence: TGTGCCAGCAGCGTCCAGGGGTTGCACCCTGAAGCTTTCTTT.

In its sample, this clonotype was seen many times. This chain joins TRBV19 and TRBJ1-4; 9 nucleotides align to TRBD1. In germline, CDR1 is LNHDA, CDR2 SQIVND (reference sequence). The CDR3 spans 12 residues. The J segment lost 8 bases and the V segment lost 10 bases, leaving 5 bases of the junction unmatched. CDR3 sequence: CATRDREEKLFF. DNA of the CDR3: TGTGCCACCCGGGACAGGGAAGAAAAACTGTTTTTT. The variable domain in full, completed from reference TRBV19 and TRBJ1-4, reads DGGITQSPKYLFRKEGQNVTLSCEQNLNHDAMYWYRQDPGQGLRLIYYSQIVNDFQKGDIAEGYSVSREKKESFPLTVTSAQKNPTAFYLCATRDREEKLFFGSGTQLSVL.

There are a few counts of this clonotype. The chain recombines TRBV29-1 with TRBJ2-7; TRBD1 aligns across 8 bases. The V and J ends lost 0 bases and 3 bases, in that order; junction bases with no gene match: 7. Germline-derived CDR1 and CDR2 are SQVTM and ANQGSEA. There are 15 residues in the CDR3. This chain's CDR3 is CSVEDSTGEDYEQYF. The DNA for the CDR3 is TGCAGCGTTGAAGATTCGACAGGGGAAGACTACGAGCAGTACTTC.

This clonotype was observed at least ten times. The gene calls are TRBV7-6 and TRBJ2-7, with TRBD2 as a possible D gene (5 bases). V was cut by 1 base and J by 1 base, with 14 bases left in between. The CDR3 totals 16 residues. Germline lookup yields CDR1 SGHVS and CDR2 FNYEAQ. The chain's CDR3 is CASSLGGGWASYEQYF. Here the CDR3 DNA reads TGTGCCAGCAGCTTAGGTGGAGGTTGGGCGTCCTACGAGCAGTACTTC.

This clonotype showed up many times. This chain uses TRBV20-1 with TRBJ2-7, with D perhaps matching TRBD1 or TRBD2 (5 bases each). Germline values: CDR1 DFQATT, CDR2 SNEGSKA (reference sequence). The CDR3 runs 14 residues. V lost 1 base, J lost 7 bases, and 17 bases lay in between. The CDR3 here is CSARGSWGMSEQYF. The CDR3 DNA reads as TGCAGTGCTAGAGGTTCCTGGGGGATGAGTGAGCAGTACTTC.

This clonotype was recorded many times. The chain recombines TRBV19 with TRBJ1-1, with D hard to call. This CDR3 has 13 residues. Trimming shortened V by 3 bases and J by 1 base, and 6 bases separated the two germline ends. The V gene's germline CDR1 is LNHDA and CDR2 SQIVND (reference sequence). CDR3 sequence reads: CASSILKNTEAFF. CDR3 nucleotides: TGTGCCAGTAGTATCTTGAAGAACACTGAAGCTTTCTTT.

V is TRBV4-3 and J is TRBJ2-2; D is tentatively TRBD1 or TRBD2 (6 bases each). The CDR3 has 15 amino acids. V dropped 8 bases and J dropped 14 bases, with 27 bases sitting between them. Per germline, CDR1 LGHNA and CDR2 YSLEER. CDR3 sequence: CASSPETGARGKLFF. The CDR3 bases are TGCGCCAGCTCACCCGAGACGGGGGCTCGGGGTAAACTGTTTTTT.